What follows describes a single T cell receptor (beta chain). Antigen: not known. PCR was performed using 60 Vbeta and 13 Jbeta primers. Here immunoSEQ multiplex PCR was the method, and the copy in TCRdb shows in-frame clones only, minus some. This table holds around 40,000 clones, around 68% found once. The data stem from a study of cytomegalovirus exposure and HLA in healthy donors. At the level of the study: Some 200 million T cells yielded 117 million unique TCR beta sequences in earlier analysis.

Germline-derived CDR1 and CDR2 are LGHNA and YSLEER. The CDR3 has 20 amino acids. Trimming cost V 0 bases and J 4 bases; bases outside gene matches: 10. General study findings and limits: Sequencing depth across donors, presence/absence analyses assumed, was roughly uniform. It was about 150 TCR beta chains that were listed as cytomegalovirus-associated. Several of the most significant clusters appeared, in a later analysis, to be linked to common viral pathogens.

The chain has TRBV4-3 and TRBJ2-3; 16 bases match TRBD2. This clonotype originated in a man in his forties in good health and CMV-seronegative. Sequencing used PBMCs. The CDR3 protein is CASSQDPNPGLAGGPDTQYF. The CDR3 nucleotides are TGCGCCAGCAGCCAAGATCCAAACCCGGGACTAGCGGGGGGGCCAGATACGCAGTATTTT.